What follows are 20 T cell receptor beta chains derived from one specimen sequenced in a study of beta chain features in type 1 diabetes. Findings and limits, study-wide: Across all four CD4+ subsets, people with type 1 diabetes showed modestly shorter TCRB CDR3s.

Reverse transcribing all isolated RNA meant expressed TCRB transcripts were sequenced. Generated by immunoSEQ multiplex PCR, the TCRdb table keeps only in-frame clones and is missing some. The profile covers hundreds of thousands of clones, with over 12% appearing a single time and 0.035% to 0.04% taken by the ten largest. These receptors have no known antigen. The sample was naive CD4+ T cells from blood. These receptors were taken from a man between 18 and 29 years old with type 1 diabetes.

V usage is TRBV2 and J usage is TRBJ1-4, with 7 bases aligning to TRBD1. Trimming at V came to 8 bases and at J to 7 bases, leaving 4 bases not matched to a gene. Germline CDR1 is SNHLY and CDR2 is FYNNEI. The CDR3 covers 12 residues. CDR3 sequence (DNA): TGTGCCAGCCTGACAGGGAGTGAAAAACTGTTTTTT. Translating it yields CASLTGSEKLFF.

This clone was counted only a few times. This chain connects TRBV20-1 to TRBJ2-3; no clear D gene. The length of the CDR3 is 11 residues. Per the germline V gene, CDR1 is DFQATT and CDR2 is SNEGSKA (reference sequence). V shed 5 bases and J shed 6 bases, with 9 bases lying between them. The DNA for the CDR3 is TGCAGTGCTCCCCCTCACGATACGCAGTATTTT. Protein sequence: CSAPPHDTQYF.

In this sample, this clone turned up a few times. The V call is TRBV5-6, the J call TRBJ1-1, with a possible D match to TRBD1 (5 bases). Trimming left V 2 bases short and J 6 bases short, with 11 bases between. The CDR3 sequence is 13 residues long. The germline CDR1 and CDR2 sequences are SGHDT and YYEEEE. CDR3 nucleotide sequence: TGTGCCAGCAGCTTCCCCCTAGGGGCTGAAGCTTTCTTT. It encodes CASSFPLGAEAFF.

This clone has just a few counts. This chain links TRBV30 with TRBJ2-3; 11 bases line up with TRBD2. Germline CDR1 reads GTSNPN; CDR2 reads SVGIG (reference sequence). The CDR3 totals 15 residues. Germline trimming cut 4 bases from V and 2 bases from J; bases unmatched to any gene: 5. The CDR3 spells CAWNVAGGPTDTQYF. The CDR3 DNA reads TGTGCCTGGAATGTAGCGGGAGGGCCCACAGATACGCAGTATTTT. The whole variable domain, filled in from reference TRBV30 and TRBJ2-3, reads SQTIHQWPATLVQPVGSPLSLECTVEGTSNPNLYWYRQAAGRGLQLLFYSVGIGQISSEVPQNLSASRPQDRQFILSSKKLLLSDSGFYLCAWNVAGGPTDTQYFGPGTRLTVL.

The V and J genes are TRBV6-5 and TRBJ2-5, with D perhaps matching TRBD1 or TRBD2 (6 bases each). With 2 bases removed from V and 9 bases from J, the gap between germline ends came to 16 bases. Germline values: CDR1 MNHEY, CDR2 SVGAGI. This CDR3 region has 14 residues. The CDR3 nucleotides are TGTGCCAGCAGTTACGTTAGGGGGTCGGGGGCCCAGTACTTC. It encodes CASSYVRGSGAQYF.

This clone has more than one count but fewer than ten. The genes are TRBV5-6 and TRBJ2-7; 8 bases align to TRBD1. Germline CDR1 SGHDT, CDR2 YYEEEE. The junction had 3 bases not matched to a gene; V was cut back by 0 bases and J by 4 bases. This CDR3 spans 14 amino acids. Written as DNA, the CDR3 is TGTGCCAGCAGCTTGGACAGGGGGTTATACGAGCAGTACTTC. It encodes CASSLDRGLYEQYF.

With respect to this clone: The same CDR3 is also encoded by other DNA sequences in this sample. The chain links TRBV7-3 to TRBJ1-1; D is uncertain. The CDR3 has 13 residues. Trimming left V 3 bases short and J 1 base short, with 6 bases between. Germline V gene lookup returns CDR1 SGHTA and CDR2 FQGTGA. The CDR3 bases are TGTGCCAGCAGCTTTGGAGAGAACACTGAAGCTTTCTTT. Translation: CASSFGENTEAFF.

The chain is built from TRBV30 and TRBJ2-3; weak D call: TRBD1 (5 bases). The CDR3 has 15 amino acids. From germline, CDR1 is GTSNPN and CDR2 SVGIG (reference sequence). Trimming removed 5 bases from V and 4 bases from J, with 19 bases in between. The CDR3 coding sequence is TGTGCCTGGGGGGCAAGCCGGAGTGGGGCAGATACGCAGTATTTT. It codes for CAWGASRSGADTQYF.

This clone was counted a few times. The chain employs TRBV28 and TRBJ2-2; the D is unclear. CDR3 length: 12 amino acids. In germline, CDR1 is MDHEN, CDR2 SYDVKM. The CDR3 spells CVGSANTGELFF. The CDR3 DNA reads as TGTGTGGGCAGCGCGAACACCGGGGAGCTGTTTTTT.

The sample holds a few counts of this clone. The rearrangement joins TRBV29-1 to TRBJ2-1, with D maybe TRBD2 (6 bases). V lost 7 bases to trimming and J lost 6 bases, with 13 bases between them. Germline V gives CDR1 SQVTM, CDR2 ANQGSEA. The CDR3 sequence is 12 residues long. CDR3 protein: CSAGGTTNEQFF. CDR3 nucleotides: TGCAGCGCTGGGGGGACCACCAATGAGCAGTTCTTC.

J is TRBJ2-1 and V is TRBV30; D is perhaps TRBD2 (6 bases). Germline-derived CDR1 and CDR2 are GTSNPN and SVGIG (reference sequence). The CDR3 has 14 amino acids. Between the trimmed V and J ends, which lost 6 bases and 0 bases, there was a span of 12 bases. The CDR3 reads CACKDGSSYNEQFF. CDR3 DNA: TGTGCCTGTAAGGACGGGAGCTCCTACAATGAGCAGTTCTTC.

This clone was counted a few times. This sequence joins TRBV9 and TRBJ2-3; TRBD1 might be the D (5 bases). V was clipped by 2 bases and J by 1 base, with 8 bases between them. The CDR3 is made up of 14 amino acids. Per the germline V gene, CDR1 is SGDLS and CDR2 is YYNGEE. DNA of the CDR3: TGTGCCAGCAGCGTCAGGGCGGGCACAGATACGCAGTATTTT. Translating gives CASSVRAGTDTQYF.

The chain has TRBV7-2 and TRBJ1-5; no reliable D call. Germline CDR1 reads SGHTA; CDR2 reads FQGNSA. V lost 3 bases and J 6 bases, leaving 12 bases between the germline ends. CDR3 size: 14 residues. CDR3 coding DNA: TGTGCCAGCAGCTTCGGAACCAGCGTTCAGCCCCAGCATTTT. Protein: CASSFGTSVQPQHF.

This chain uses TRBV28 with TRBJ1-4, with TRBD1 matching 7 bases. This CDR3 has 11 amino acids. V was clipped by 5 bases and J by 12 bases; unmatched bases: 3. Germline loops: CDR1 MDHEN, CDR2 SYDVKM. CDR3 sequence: CASSEQGELFF. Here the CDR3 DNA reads TGTGCCAGCAGTGAGCAGGGGGAACTGTTTTTT. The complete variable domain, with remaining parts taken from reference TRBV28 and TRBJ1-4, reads DVKVTQSSRYLVKRTGEKVFLECVQDMDHENMFWYRQDPGLGLRLIYFSYDVKMKEKGDIPEGYSVSREKKERFSLILESASTNQTSMYLCASSEQGELFFGSGTQLSVL.

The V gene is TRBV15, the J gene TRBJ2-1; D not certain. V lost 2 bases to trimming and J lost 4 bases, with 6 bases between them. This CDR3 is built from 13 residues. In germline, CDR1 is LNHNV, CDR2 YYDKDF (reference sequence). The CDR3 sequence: CATSRRIYNEQFF. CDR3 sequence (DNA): TGTGCCACCAGCAGACGAATATACAATGAGCAGTTCTTC. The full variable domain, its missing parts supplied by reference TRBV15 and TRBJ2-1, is DAMVIQNPRYQVTQFGKPVTLSCSQTLNHNVMYWYQQKSSQAPKLLFHYYDKDFNNEADTPDNFQSRRPNTSFCFLDIRSPGLGDTAMYLCATSRRIYNEQFFGPGTRLTVL.

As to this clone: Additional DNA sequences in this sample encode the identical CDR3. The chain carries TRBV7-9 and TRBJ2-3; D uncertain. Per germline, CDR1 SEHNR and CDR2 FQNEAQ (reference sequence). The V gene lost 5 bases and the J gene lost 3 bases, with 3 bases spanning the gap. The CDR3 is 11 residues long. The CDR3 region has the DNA TGTGCCAGCAGCCGGACAGATACGCAGTATTTT. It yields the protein CASSRTDTQYF.

Here the CDR3 reads CASSYFRSHGYTF. The CDR3 DNA reads TGTGCCAGCAGTTACTTTAGGAGTCATGGCTACACCTTC. V gene TRBV6-5 combines with J gene TRBJ1-2, with unresolved D. This CDR3 spans 13 amino acids. Germline V CDR1 and CDR2: MNHEY, SVGAGI. The V and J ends lost 1 base and 6 bases respectively, with 9 bases between them.

DNA for the CDR3: TGTGCCACCAAGGACAGGTCGATGTACGAGCAGTACTTC. It yields the protein CATKDRSMYEQYF. The V call is TRBV19, the J call TRBJ2-7, with 7 bases matching TRBD1. CDR3 length equals 13 residues. Germline V lookup: CDR1 LNHDA, CDR2 SQIVND (reference sequence). The J segment lost 4 bases and the V segment lost 10 bases, leaving 10 bases of the junction unmatched.

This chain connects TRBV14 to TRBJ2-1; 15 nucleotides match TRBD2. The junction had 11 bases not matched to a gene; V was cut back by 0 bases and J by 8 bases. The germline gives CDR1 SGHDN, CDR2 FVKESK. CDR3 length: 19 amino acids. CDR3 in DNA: TGTGCCAGCAGCCAAGAAGTTCGGACTAGCGGGAGGGCGTCGGATGAGCAGTTCTTC. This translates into CASSQEVRTSGRASDEQFF.

The CDR3 DNA sequence: TGCGCCAGCAGCCAACATGGGACAGGGTCCTACGAGCAGTACTTC. It is translated as CASSQHGTGSYEQYF. The chain links TRBV4-1 to TRBJ2-7; TRBD1 matches 9 bases. Looked up from germline, CDR1 is MGHRA and CDR2 is YSYEKL. Trimming at V came to 2 bases and at J to 1 base, leaving 3 bases not matched to a gene. The CDR3 has 15 residues.